The rows below give T cell receptor beta chains drawn from one sample of a study of blood T cells in healthy people across ages. TCRdb itself ran the 5' RACE reads through MiXCR, one entry per CDR3 protein. This table holds fewer than 900,000 distinct CDR3 sequences, about 42% found once. The sequencing sample was made of blood. The receptors come from a woman aged 60-70 years in good health. Both conserved end residues are part of each CDR3. Each record gives: J gene, clone size, V gene, CDR3 protein. Clone sizes are given selectively: once, few, many, or a class where the clone is expanded.

J: TRBJ2-3
size: .
V: TRBV20-1
CDR3: CSAAPAGPATDTQYF

J: TRBJ2-3
size: once
V: TRBV10-3
CDR3: CAIMASGAQDTQYF

J: .
size: .
V: TRBV7-2
CDR3: CAGGLGGQPYEQYF

J: TRBJ1-6
size: few
V: TRBV14
CDR3: CASSQPGTHSPLHF

J: TRBJ1-2
size: few
V: TRBV20-1
CDR3: CSVTGGGRSYGYTF

J: .
size: few
V: TRBV29-1
CDR3: CSVDGASGRASYNEQYF

J: TRBJ2-7
size: .
V: TRBV20-1
CDR3: CSARGQAVSYEQYF

J: TRBJ2-2
size: .
V: TRBV5-1
CDR3: CASSLAWAGDLSGELFF

J: TRBJ1-2
size: many
V: TRBV5-1
CDR3: CASSLGGVDGYTF

J: TRBJ2-1
size: .
V: TRBV20-1
CDR3: CSARTNNEQFF

J: TRBJ2-5
size: .
V: TRBV4-1
CDR3: CASSHPWRNQETQYF

J: TRBJ1-2
size: few
V: TRBV5-1
CDR3: CASSSVGDSGNYGYTF

J: TRBJ2-1
size: .
V: TRBV7-6
CDR3: CASSFIAGGLNEQFF

J: TRBJ2-7
size: .
V: TRBV20-1
CDR3: CSARGLGQGKHEQYF

J: TRBJ2-1
size: .
V: TRBV7-3
CDR3: CASSAQGATYNEQFF

J: TRBJ2-7
size: few
V: TRBV9
CDR3: CASSGRTGVEQYF

J: TRBJ2-3
size: .
V: TRBV5-1
CDR3: CASSFGQGRSGRTDTQYF

J: TRBJ2-5
size: .
V: TRBV5-6
CDR3: CASSREGTGHQETQYF

J: TRBJ2-5
size: .
V: TRBV7-9
CDR3: CASSLPMGLAGVRQETQYF

J: TRBJ1-2
size: .
V: TRBV12-3/TRBV12-4
CDR3: CASTPSQGYGYTF

J: TRBJ2-5
size: few
V: TRBV7-2
CDR3: CASSFQGLETQYF

J: TRBJ1-2
size: few
V: TRBV20-1
CDR3: CSARSGIHNYGYTF

J: TRBJ2-1
size: .
V: TRBV15
CDR3: CATQSGGTYNEQFF

J: TRBJ2-3
size: .
V: TRBV15
CDR3: CATSGVPKDTQYF

J: TRBJ1-6
size: .
V: TRBV30
CDR3: CAWNAQGKDPVSPLHF

J: TRBJ1-4
size: .
V: TRBV27
CDR3: CASSLRSGATNEKLFF

J: TRBJ2-7
size: .
V: TRBV6-5
CDR3: CASRGWGGKFYEQYF

J: TRBJ1-5
size: .
V: TRBV5-8
CDR3: CASSLGRTVLPQHF

J: TRBJ2-5
size: .
V: TRBV11-2
CDR3: CASSSPRRGRKTQYF

J: TRBJ1-2
size: .
V: TRBV6-5
CDR3: CAGSYSTGGGLYGYTF

J: TRBJ2-1
size: few
V: TRBV13
CDR3: CASTLQGKTYNEQFF

J: TRBJ2-5
size: .
V: TRBV10-3
CDR3: CAISESTGGGEETQYF

J: .
size: .
V: TRBV7-2
CDR3: CASSVADLPYEQYF

J: TRBJ2-4
size: .
V: TRBV11-2
CDR3: CASSGLAGVRAKNIQYF

J: TRBJ2-1
size: .
V: TRBV20-1
CDR3: CSAGGGSYGDYNEQFF

J: TRBJ2-7
size: few
V: TRBV6-5
CDR3: CASSRSPYEQYF

J: TRBJ1-2
size: .
V: TRBV5-1
CDR3: CAGSLARQGADGYTF

J: TRBJ1-2
size: few
V: TRBV5-6
CDR3: CASSLKGAFGYTF

J: TRBJ2-5
size: .
V: TRBV7-2
CDR3: CASSLGHQRQYF

J: TRBJ2-3
size: few
V: TRBV20-1
CDR3: CSARPPAGATDTQYF